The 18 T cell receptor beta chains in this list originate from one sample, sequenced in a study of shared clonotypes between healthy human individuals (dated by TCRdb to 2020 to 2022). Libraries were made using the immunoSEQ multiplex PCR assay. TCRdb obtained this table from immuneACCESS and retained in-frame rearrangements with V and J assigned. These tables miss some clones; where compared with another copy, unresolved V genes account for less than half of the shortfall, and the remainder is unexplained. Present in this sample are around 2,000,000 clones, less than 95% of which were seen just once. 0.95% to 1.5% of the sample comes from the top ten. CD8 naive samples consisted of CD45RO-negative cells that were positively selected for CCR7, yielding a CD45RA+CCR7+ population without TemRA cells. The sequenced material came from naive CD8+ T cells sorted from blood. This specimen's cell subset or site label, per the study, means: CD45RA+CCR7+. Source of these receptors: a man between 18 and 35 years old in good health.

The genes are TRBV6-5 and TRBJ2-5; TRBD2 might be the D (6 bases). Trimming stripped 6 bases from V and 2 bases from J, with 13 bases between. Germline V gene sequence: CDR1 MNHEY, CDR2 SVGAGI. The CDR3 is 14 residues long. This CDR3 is CASRVSGEQETQYF. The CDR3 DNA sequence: TGTGCCAGCAGGGTTAGCGGTGAACAAGAGACCCAGTACTTC.

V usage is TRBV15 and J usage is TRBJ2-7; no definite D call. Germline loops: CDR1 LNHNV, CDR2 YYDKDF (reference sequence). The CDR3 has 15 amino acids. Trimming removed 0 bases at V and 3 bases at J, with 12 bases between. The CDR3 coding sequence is TGTGCCACCAGCAGAGATCGGCTAGTTTTCTACGAGCAGTACTTC. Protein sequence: CATSRDRLVFYEQYF.

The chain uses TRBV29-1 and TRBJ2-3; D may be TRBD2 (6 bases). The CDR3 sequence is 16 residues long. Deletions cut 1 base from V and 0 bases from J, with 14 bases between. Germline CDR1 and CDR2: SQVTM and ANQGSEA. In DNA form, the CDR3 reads TGCAGCGTTGAAGCCCGCCTCGGGACTAGCACAGATACGCAGTATTTT. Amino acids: CSVEARLGTSTDTQYF.

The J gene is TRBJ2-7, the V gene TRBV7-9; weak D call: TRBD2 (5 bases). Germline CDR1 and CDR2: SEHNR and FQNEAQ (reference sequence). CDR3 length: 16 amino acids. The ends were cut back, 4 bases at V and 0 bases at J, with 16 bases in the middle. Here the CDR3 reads CASSSPATGSSYEQYF. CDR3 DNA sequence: TGTGCCAGCAGCTCCCCCGCAACGGGGAGCTCCTACGAGCAGTACTTC.

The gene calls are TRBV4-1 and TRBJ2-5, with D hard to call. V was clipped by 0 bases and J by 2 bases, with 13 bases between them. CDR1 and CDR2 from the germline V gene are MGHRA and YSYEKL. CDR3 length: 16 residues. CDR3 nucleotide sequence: TGCGCCAGCAGCCAAGATTTGGCAGCGAAACAAGAGACCCAGTACTTC. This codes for CASSQDLAAKQETQYF.

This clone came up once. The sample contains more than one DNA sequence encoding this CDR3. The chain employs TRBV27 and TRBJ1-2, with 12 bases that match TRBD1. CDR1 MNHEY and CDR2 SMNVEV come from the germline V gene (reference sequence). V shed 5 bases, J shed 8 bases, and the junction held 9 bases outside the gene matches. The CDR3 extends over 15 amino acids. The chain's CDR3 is CASSPGTGGARGYTF. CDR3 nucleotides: TGTGCCAGCAGTCCCGGGACAGGGGGCGCGCGGGGCTACACCTTC.

The CDR3: CASSQAFGTPYTEAFF. In nucleotides, the CDR3 is TGCGCCAGCAGCCAAGCCTTCGGGACACCCTACACTGAAGCTTTCTTT. The gene calls are TRBV4-3 and TRBJ1-1, with D possibly matching TRBD1 (6 bases). The V and J ends lost 1 base and 3 bases respectively, with 15 bases between them. The CDR3 runs 16 residues. Germline V gene sequence: CDR1 LGHNA, CDR2 YSLEER.

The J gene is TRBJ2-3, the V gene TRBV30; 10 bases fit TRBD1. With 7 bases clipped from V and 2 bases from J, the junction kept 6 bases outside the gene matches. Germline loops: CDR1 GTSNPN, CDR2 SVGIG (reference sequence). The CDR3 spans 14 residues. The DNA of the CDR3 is TGTGCCTTCCTGGACAGGGGGTTCACAGATACGCAGTATTTT. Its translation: CAFLDRGFTDTQYF.

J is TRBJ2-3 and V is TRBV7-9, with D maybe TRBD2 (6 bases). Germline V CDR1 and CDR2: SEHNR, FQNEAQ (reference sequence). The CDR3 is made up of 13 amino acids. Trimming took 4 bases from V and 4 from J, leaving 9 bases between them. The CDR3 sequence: CASSSTGADTQYF. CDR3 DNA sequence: TGTGCCAGCAGCTCAACGGGGGCAGATACGCAGTATTTT. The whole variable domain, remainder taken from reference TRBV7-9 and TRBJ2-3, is DTGVSQNPRHKITKRGQNVTFRCDPISEHNRLYWYRQTLGQGPEFLTYFQNEAQLEKSRLLSDRFSAERPKGSFSTLEIQRTEQGDSAMYLCASSSTGADTQYFGPGTRLTVL.

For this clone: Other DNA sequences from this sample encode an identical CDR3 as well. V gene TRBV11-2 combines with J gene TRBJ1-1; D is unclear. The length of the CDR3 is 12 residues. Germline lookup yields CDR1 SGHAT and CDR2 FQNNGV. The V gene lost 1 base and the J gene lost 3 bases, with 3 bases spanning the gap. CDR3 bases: TGTGCCAGCAGCTTAGGGGACACTGAAGCTTTCTTT. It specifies CASSLGDTEAFF.

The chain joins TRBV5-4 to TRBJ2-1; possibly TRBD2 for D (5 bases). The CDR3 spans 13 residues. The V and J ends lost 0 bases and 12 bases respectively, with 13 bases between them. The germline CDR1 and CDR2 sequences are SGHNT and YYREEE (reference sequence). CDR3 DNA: TGTGCCAGCAGCTTGGAACCGGCGGACTCGCAGTTCTTC. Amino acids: CASSLEPADSQFF.

CDR3 loop: CASTLKRVYTGELFF. As DNA, the CDR3 is TGTGCCAGCACCTTGAAAAGGGTTTACACCGGGGAGCTGTTTTTT. This sequence joins TRBV6-1 and TRBJ2-2, with no clear D. The CDR3 is 15 amino acids. Germline values: CDR1 MNHNS, CDR2 SASEGT. Trimming cost V 7 bases and J 3 bases, with 15 bases left between them.

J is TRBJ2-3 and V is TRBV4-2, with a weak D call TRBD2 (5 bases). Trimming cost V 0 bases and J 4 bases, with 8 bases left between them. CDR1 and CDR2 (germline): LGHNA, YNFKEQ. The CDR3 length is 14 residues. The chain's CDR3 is CASSQEEESDTQYF. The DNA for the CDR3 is TGTGCCAGCAGCCAAGAGGAGGAGTCAGATACGCAGTATTTT.

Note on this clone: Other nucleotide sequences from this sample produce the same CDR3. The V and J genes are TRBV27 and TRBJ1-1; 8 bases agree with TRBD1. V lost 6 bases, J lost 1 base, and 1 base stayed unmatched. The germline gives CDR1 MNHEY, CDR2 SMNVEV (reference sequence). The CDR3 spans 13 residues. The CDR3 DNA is TGTGCCAGCAGAACAGGGGGGAACACTGAAGCTTTCTTT. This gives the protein CASRTGGNTEAFF.

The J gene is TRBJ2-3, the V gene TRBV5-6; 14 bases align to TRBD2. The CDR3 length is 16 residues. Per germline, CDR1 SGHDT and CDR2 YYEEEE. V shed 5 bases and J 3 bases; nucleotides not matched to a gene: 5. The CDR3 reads CASRRTSGGSTDTQYF. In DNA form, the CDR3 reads TGTGCCAGCAGGCGGACTAGCGGGGGGTCAACAGATACGCAGTATTTT. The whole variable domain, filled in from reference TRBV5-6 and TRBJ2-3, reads DAGVTQSPTHLIKTRGQQVTLRCSPKSGHDTVSWYQQALGQGPQFIFQYYEEEERQRGNFPDRFSGHQFPNYSSELNVNALLLGDSALYLCASRRTSGGSTDTQYFGPGTRLTVL.

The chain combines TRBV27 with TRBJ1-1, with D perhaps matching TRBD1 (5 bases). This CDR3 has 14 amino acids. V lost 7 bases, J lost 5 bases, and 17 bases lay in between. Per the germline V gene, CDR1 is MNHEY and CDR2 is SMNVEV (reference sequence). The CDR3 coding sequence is TGTGCCAGCACCCCAAGGGGTGACAAAACTGAAGCTTTCTTT. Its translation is CASTPRGDKTEAFF.

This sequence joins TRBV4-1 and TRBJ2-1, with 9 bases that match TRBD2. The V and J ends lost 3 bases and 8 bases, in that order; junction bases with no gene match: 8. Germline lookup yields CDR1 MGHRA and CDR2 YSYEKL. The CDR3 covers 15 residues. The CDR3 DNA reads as TGCGCCAGCAGCCAGAGGCTAGCGGGGCCGTATGAGCAGTTCTTC. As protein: CASSQRLAGPYEQFF.

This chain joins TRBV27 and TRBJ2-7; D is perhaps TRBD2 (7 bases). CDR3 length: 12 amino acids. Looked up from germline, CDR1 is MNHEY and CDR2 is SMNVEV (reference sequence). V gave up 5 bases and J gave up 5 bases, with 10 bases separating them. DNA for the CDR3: TGTGCCAGCAGTGTCGGGGGGCACGAGCAGTACTTC. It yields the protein CASSVGGHEQYF.